This entry lists 17 T cell receptor beta chains sequenced from one sample in a study of T cell repertoires in cytomegalovirus infection. Their antigens are not known. TCRdb re-analysed the reads in MiXCR, keeping a single row per CDR3 protein. The sample consists of around 770,000 distinct CDR3 sequences, 25% to 35% of them appearing once. The sequencing here drew on cultured CD8+ T cells from PBMCs, taken from culture after CMV antigen stimulation. These TCRs come from a human donor in good health (CMV status not recorded). Some clones in this sample may be carry-over from other donors' samples.

The rearrangement joins TRBV4-1 to TRBJ2-1, with TRBD2 as a possible D gene (6 bases). The CDR3 runs to 14 residues. Germline V lookup: CDR1 MGHRA, CDR2 YSYEKL. Trimming removed 0 bases from V and 6 bases from J, with 9 bases in between. The DNA of the CDR3 is TGCGCCAGCAGCCAAGAGCCCGGGAGCAATGAGCAGTTCTTC. This translates into CASSQEPGSNEQFF.

This clonotype was seen a handful of times. The V and J genes are TRBV6-5 and TRBJ2-1; D is possibly TRBD1 (5 bases). Germline-derived CDR1 and CDR2 are MNHEY and SVGAGI. CDR3 length equals 15 residues. Trimming left V 0 bases short and J 3 bases short, with 9 bases between. The CDR3 reads CASSYSGVFYNEQFF. The DNA for the CDR3 is TGTGCCAGCAGTTACTCAGGGGTTTTCTACAATGAGCAGTTCTTC.

The rearrangement joins TRBV6-2 or TRBV6-3 to TRBJ1-5; TRBD1 agrees at 7 bases. Germline CDR1 and CDR2: MNHEY and SVGEGT. This CDR3 is 16 amino acids long. The ends lost 5 bases at V and 6 bases at J; junction bases unmatched: 13. The CDR3 reads CASSPFRDSDRQPQHF. In nucleotides, the CDR3 is TGTGCCAGCAGTCCCTTCCGGGACAGTGATCGTCAGCCCCAGCATTTT.

The CDR3 bases are TGTGCCAGCAGTTATCGGTCCAGGGGGCTCGATACGCAGTATTTT. Translating gives CASSYRSRGLDTQYF. The chain combines TRBV27 with TRBJ2-3; TRBD1 matches 8 bases. Germline loops: CDR1 MNHEY, CDR2 SMNVEV (reference sequence). The CDR3 is 15 residues long. The J segment lost 6 bases and the V segment lost 4 bases, leaving 9 bases of the junction unmatched.

This clonotype was observed at least ten times. The rearrangement uses TRBV7-2 and TRBJ1-3; tentatively, D is TRBD1 (5 bases). Germline assignment: CDR1 SGHTA and CDR2 FQGNSA. Trimming took 5 bases from V and 0 from J, leaving 11 bases between them. CDR3 length: 15 amino acids. The CDR3 loop reads CASSLGVTSGNTIYF. The CDR3 DNA is TGTGCCAGCAGCCTGGGGGTTACCTCTGGAAACACCATATATTTT. Using reference TRBV7-2 and TRBJ1-3 for the parts outside the CDR3, the full variable domain is GAGVSQSPSNKVTEKGKDVELRCDPISGHTALYWYRQSLGQGLEFLIYFQGNSAPDKSGLPSDRFSAERTGGSVSTLTIQRTQQEDSAVYLCASSLGVTSGNTIYFGEGSWLTVV.

This clonotype has only a few counts. CDR3 sequence: CATRATGAIRAGGPSTDTQYF. CDR3 bases: TGTGCCACCAGAGCGACAGGGGCGATCAGAGCGGGGGGGCCTAGCACAGATACGCAGTATTTT. This chain uses TRBV28 with TRBJ2-3; 10 nucleotides agree with TRBD2. J lost 0 bases, V lost 10 bases, and 25 bases had no gene match. Germline V gives CDR1 MDHEN, CDR2 SYDVKM. The CDR3 consists of 21 residues.

This rearrangement joins TRBV10-3 to TRBJ1-3; D perhaps matches TRBD1 (6 bases). This CDR3 comprises 15 residues. Germline assignment: CDR1 ENHRY and CDR2 SYGVKD. V shed 4 bases and J shed 1 base, with 11 bases lying between them. The CDR3 protein is CAISGTGRSGNTIYF. The CDR3 region has the DNA TGTGCCATCAGTGGCACAGGGCGGTCTGGAAACACCATATATTTT.

This clonotype was seen a few times. This CDR3 reads CASSEIVDGGYTF. CDR3 nucleotides: TGTGCCAGCAGTGAAATCGTGGATGGCGGCTACACCTTC. J is TRBJ1-2 and V is TRBV6-1; D is ambiguous. CDR3 length: 13 residues. Trimming shortened V by 2 bases and J by 8 bases, and 12 bases separated the two germline ends. Germline CDR1 is MNHNS and CDR2 is SASEGT.

The chain joins TRBV19 to TRBJ2-1; 11 positions match TRBD1. CDR3 length: 19 residues. V trimming: 5 bases; J trimming: 0 bases; junction bases outside the gene matches: 12. The germline CDR1 and CDR2 sequences are LNHDA and SQIVND (reference sequence). For the CDR3, the DNA is TGTGCCAGTAGTCCCGGGACAGGGGGATGGAGGGTCTCCTACAATGAGCAGTTCTTC. It codes for CASSPGTGGWRVSYNEQFF. The variable domain in full, completed from reference TRBV19 and TRBJ2-1, reads DGGITQSPKYLFRKEGQNVTLSCEQNLNHDAMYWYRQDPGQGLRLIYYSQIVNDFQKGDIAEGYSVSREKKESFPLTVTSAQKNPTAFYLCASSPGTGGWRVSYNEQFFGPGTRLTVL.

In this sample, this clonotype turned up many times. The chain is built from TRBV7-8 and TRBJ2-1, with D unclear. With 1 base removed from V and 6 bases from J, the gap between germline ends came to 10 bases. Germline values: CDR1 SGHVS, CDR2 FQNEAQ. This CDR3 has 14 amino acids. The CDR3 coding sequence is TGTGCCAGCAGCTTAGACCCTTCGATCAATGAGCAGTTCTTC. It specifies CASSLDPSINEQFF.

The V and J genes are TRBV4-1 and TRBJ2-3; 9 positions match TRBD2. The J segment lost 4 bases and the V segment lost 5 bases, leaving 7 bases of the junction unmatched. CDR1 is MGHRA and CDR2 is YSYEKL in the germline V gene. This CDR3 comprises 15 residues. DNA for the CDR3: TGCGCCAGCAGCGAAGTGGCGGGAGGGGCAGATACGCAGTATTTT. Residues: CASSEVAGGADTQYF.

This clonotype was recorded a few times. The chain recombines TRBV11-2 with TRBJ2-5; 8 bases map to TRBD2. The ends lost 0 bases at V and 6 bases at J; junction bases unmatched: 9. The V gene's germline CDR1 is SGHAT and CDR2 FQNNGV. The CDR3 covers 16 residues. The CDR3 reads CASSLDRGRGAQTQYF. For the CDR3, the DNA is TGTGCCAGCAGCTTAGATCGGGGGCGGGGGGCACAGACCCAGTACTTC.

V and J are TRBV7-9 and TRBJ2-7; D gene unclear. The CDR3 runs 14 residues. V shed 3 bases and J shed 3 bases, with 12 bases lying between them. Germline V gene data show CDR1 as SEHNR and CDR2 as FQNEAQ (reference sequence). In DNA form, the CDR3 reads TGTGCCAGCAGCTTTTCCAGACAAATCTACGAGCAGTACTTC. Its protein is CASSFSRQIYEQYF.

The V and J genes are TRBV7-6 and TRBJ2-7; 11 nucleotides match TRBD2. Germline values: CDR1 SGHVS, CDR2 FNYEAQ. V lost 2 bases and J lost 6; bases outside the gene matches: 3. The CDR3 extends over 14 amino acids. The CDR3, as DNA: TGTGCCAGCAGCTTACTAGCGGGGGGAGTCGAGCAGTACTTC. This encodes CASSLLAGGVEQYF. Variable domain in full (rest from reference TRBV7-6 and TRBJ2-7): GAGVSQSPRYKVTKRGQDVALRCDPISGHVSLYWYRQALGQGPEFLTYFNYEAQQDKSGLPNDRFSAERPEGSISTLTIQRTEQRDSAMYRCASSLLAGGVEQYFGPGTRLTVT.

In its sample, this clonotype was seen a few times. The rearrangement joins TRBV28 to TRBJ1-1; 9 positions match TRBD1. Germline V gene data show CDR1 as MDHEN and CDR2 as SYDVKM. The V segment lost 5 bases and the J segment 1 base; nucleotides outside the gene matches: 11. The CDR3 extends over 17 amino acids. The CDR3 nucleotides are TGTGCCAGCAGTACTTTAACAGGGGGCGCGTGGAACACTGAAGCTTTCTTT. The encoded protein is CASSTLTGGAWNTEAFF. Supplemented by reference TRBV28 and TRBJ1-1, the full variable domain reads DVKVTQSSRYLVKRTGEKVFLECVQDMDHENMFWYRQDPGLGLRLIYFSYDVKMKEKGDIPEGYSVSREKKERFSLILESASTNQTSMYLCASSTLTGGAWNTEAFFGQGTRLTVV.

The V call is TRBV25-1, the J call TRBJ2-7; tentatively, D is TRBD2 (6 bases). Germline V gene data show CDR1 as MGHDK and CDR2 as SYGVNS. The CDR3 sequence is 13 residues long. Trimming cost V 0 bases and J 6 bases, with 9 bases left between them. CDR3 nucleotides: TGTGCCAGCAGTGAATATCAGGGAGGCGAGCAGTACGTC. Translating it yields CASSEYQGGEQYV.

V gene TRBV27 combines with J gene TRBJ2-7; the D gene is possibly TRBD2 (5 bases). The CDR3 loop spans 15 amino acids. Trimming took 1 base from V and 0 from J, leaving 10 bases between them. The germline gives CDR1 MNHEY, CDR2 SMNVEV (reference sequence). The CDR3 DNA reads as TGTGCCAGCAGTTTATATAGCGAGGCCTCCTACGAGCAGTACTTC. This gives the protein CASSLYSEASYEQYF.